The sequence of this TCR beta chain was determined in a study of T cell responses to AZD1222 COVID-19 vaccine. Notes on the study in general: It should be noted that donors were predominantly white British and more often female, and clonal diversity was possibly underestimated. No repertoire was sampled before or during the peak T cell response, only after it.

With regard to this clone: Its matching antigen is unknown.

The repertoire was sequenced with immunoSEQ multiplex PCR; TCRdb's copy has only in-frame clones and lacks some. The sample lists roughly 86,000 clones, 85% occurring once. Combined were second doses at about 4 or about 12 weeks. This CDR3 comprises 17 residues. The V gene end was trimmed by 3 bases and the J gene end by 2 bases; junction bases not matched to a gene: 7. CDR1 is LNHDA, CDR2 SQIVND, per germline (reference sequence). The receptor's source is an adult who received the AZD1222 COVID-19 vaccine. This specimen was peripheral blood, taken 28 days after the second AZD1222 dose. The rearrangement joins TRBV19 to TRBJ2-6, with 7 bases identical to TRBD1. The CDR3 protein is CASSITGDRTGANVLTF. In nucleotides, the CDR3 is TGTGCCAGTAGTATCACAGGGGATCGTACTGGGGCCAACGTCCTGACTTTC.